In this sample, the clone carrying this TCR beta chain turned up many times. Its antigen is unidentified. These data originate in a study of CD8+CD57+ T cells in acquired aplastic anemia. The wider study: Across the sorted CD4+ and CD8+ cells, DNA amounts averaged about 3.2 ug. Study-level findings and limits: Overlapping CD8+ CDR3 repertoires of patients and controls contained roughly 27 shared sequences.

Patients chosen for sequencing had shown CD8+CD57+ cell expansion by flow cytometry. CDR3 and TCR beta VDJ profiling relied on genomic DNA as the template. From the reads, TCRdb called clonotypes with MiXCR, one entry per CDR3 protein. Altogether some 160,000 distinct CDR3 sequences are present, roughly 43% being singletons, with the ten largest covering 2.5% to 3.5%. CDR1 is SGHRS, CDR2 YFSETQ, per germline. Unmatched junction bases numbered 10, after V lost 4 bases and J lost 2 bases. The CDR3 has 18 residues. Sequenced sample: sorted CD4+, CD8+, or CD8+CD57+ T cells (not recorded which) from PBMCs. V and J are TRBV5-1 and TRBJ2-2, with 11 bases identical to TRBD2. This clonotype was obtained from a human donor with aplastic anemia. Here the CDR3 DNA reads TGCGCCAGCAGCCCTAGGACGACTAGCGGGACTAACACCGGGGAGCTGTTTTTT. Its protein product is CASSPRTTSGTNTGELFF.